This TCR beta chain was found in a study of beta chain features in type 1 diabetes. Expressed TCRB transcripts were sequenced after all isolated RNA was converted to cDNA. The assay was immunoSEQ multiplex PCR, and TCRdb's table has in-frame clones only and misses some. Of hundreds of thousands of clones in the sample, around 15% were seen once. This clone was counted a few times. What it recognizes is unknown. Study-wide points: Individuals with type 1 diabetes displayed fewer insertions and more deletions at VDJ junctions. TCRB CDR3 length was moderately but significantly reduced in all four CD4+ subsets of Type 1 diabetes patients.

The sequencing sample was made of naive CD4+ T cells from blood. The receptor comes from a man between 18 and 29 years old with type 1 diabetes.

As DNA, the CDR3 is TGTGCCAGCAGCTTAACCCAGGGTTCCTACGAGCAGTACTTC. Protein: CASSLTQGSYEQYF. This sequence joins TRBV7-3 and TRBJ2-7, with D possibly TRBD1 on 5 matching bases. The length of the CDR3 is 14 residues. Germline V lookup: CDR1 SGHTA, CDR2 FQGTGA. The V gene lost 0 bases and the J gene lost 1 base, with 7 bases spanning the gap.